A single sample is the source of the 30 T cell receptor beta chains below, sequenced in a study of cytomegalovirus exposure and HLA in healthy donors. The PCR employed 60 Vbeta primers together with 13 Jbeta primers. The data were produced by immunoSEQ multiplex PCR, yet TCRdb's version contains in-frame clones alone and is incomplete. The listing contains more than 40,000 clones. Sequences were obtained from PBMCs. These receptors came from a male donor in good health and CMV-seronegative.

The rearrangement links TRBV2 to TRBJ1-3; D call uncertain. This CDR3 region has 15 residues. The V gene lost 1 base and the J gene lost 4 bases, with 11 bases spanning the gap. Germline V gene sequence: CDR1 SNHLY, CDR2 FYNNEI. CDR3 sequence reads: CASSEVGSGGNTIYF. The CDR3 bases are TGTGCCAGCAGTGAAGTGGGGTCGGGGGGAAACACCATATATTTT.

V is TRBV2 and J is TRBJ1-5; no definite D call. Deletions cut 6 bases from V and 4 bases from J, with 4 bases between. This CDR3 region has 11 residues. Germline loops: CDR1 SNHLY, CDR2 FYNNEI. DNA of the CDR3: TGTGCCAGCAGCGTGAATCAGCCCCAGCATTTT. Encoded protein: CASSVNQPQHF.

For this clone: The junction shows a germline mismatch at one end, possibly a read error. The chain is built from TRBV7-7 and TRBJ2-5; D is perhaps TRBD2 (6 bases). Germline CDR1 reads SSHAT; CDR2 reads FNYEAQ (reference sequence). The CDR3 contains 14 residues. This CDR3 is CASSLLALQETQYF. The CDR3 nucleotides read TGTGCTAGCAGCTTACTAGCCCTACAAGAGACCCAGTACTTC.

The chain uses TRBV9 and TRBJ2-3; 8 nucleotides align to TRBD2. J was trimmed by 7 bases and V by 1 base; bases with no gene match: 5. This CDR3 region has 14 residues. The germline V gene encodes CDR1 SGDLS and CDR2 YYNGEE. In DNA form, the CDR3 reads TGTGCCAGCAGCGTACAACTAGCGGAGAATACGCAGTATTTT. Its protein is CASSVQLAENTQYF.

This rearrangement joins TRBV2 to TRBJ1-5; a weak D match, TRBD1 (6 bases). There are 16 residues in the CDR3. The germline CDR1 and CDR2 sequences are SNHLY and FYNNEI. The V end lost 6 bases, the J end lost 4 bases, and 19 bases lay between the germline ends. The CDR3 bases are TGTGCCAGCAGCCGGAGAATGGCAGGGGCAAATCAGCCCCAGCATTTT. Translated: CASSRRMAGANQPQHF.

The chain carries TRBV30 and TRBJ1-1; tentative D call: TRBD1 (5 bases). The germline V gene encodes CDR1 GTSNPN and CDR2 SVGIG (reference sequence). Trimming shortened V by 5 bases and J by 1 base, and 14 bases separated the two germline ends. The CDR3 runs to 14 residues. CDR3 sequence: CAWDLSRGNTEAFF. Here the CDR3 DNA reads TGTGCCTGGGACCTCTCAAGGGGGAACACTGAAGCTTTCTTT.

V gene TRBV30 combines with J gene TRBJ2-5; 9 nucleotides align to TRBD1. V lost 0 bases, J lost 5 bases, and 4 bases stayed unmatched. Germline CDR1 and CDR2: GTSNPN and SVGIG (reference sequence). The CDR3 extends over 14 amino acids. The CDR3 DNA is TGTGCCTGGAGTGTAGGGACAGGGTGGGAGACCCAGTACTTC. Translation gives CAWSVGTGWETQYF. Filled out from reference TRBV30 and TRBJ2-5, the complete variable domain reads SQTIHQWPATLVQPVGSPLSLECTVEGTSNPNLYWYRQAAGRGLQLLFYSVGIGQISSEVPQNLSASRPQDRQFILSSKKLLLSDSGFYLCAWSVGTGWETQYFGPGTRLLVL.

This rearrangement joins TRBV9 to TRBJ2-7; TRBD2 aligns across 7 bases. V was clipped by 0 bases and J by 5 bases; unmatched bases: 5. The CDR3 sequence is 14 residues long. Germline CDR1 is SGDLS and CDR2 is YYNGEE. CDR3 nucleotides: TGTGCCAGCAGCGTAGCTGGGACTACGAACGAGCAGTACTTC. Its translation is CASSVAGTTNEQYF.

V gene TRBV19 combines with J gene TRBJ1-1; TRBD1 matches 9 bases. V was pared by 4 bases and J by 1 base, with 1 base of the junction left unmatched. The germline CDR1 and CDR2 sequences are LNHDA and SQIVND (reference sequence). CDR3 length: 14 amino acids. The CDR3 protein is CASSRGQGNTEAFF. For the CDR3, the DNA is TGTGCCAGTAGTAGGGGACAGGGGAACACTGAAGCTTTCTTT.

The chain has TRBV12-5 and TRBJ2-6; 7 bases fit TRBD2. V lost 1 base, J lost 2 bases, and 2 bases stayed unmatched. Germline values: CDR1 LGHNT, CDR2 FRNRAP. The CDR3 totals 16 residues. The DNA for the CDR3 is TGTGCTAGTGGTTTGGCGGGGGGAGCTGGGGCCAACGTCCTGACTTTC. Translation: CASGLAGGAGANVLTF.

This chain links TRBV19 with TRBJ2-5; 8 bases agree with TRBD2. The CDR3 spans 14 residues. J lost 3 bases, V lost 4 bases, and 4 bases had no gene match. Germline CDR1 and CDR2: LNHDA and SQIVND (reference sequence). The CDR3 DNA reads TGTGCCAGTAGTAGTGGGACTAGTGAAGAGACCCAGTACTTC. Translation: CASSSGTSEETQYF. Full variable domain (missing parts from reference TRBV19 and TRBJ2-5): DGGITQSPKYLFRKEGQNVTLSCEQNLNHDAMYWYRQDPGQGLRLIYYSQIVNDFQKGDIAEGYSVSREKKESFPLTVTSAQKNPTAFYLCASSSGTSEETQYFGPGTRLLVL.

The V and J genes are TRBV4-1 and TRBJ1-2; D is undetermined. The CDR3 has 15 amino acids. V was cut by 0 bases and J by 4 bases, with 12 bases left in between. CDR1 is MGHRA, CDR2 YSYEKL, per germline. CDR3 sequence (DNA): TGCGCCAGCAGCCAAGATTTGGCGGGGATCTATGGCTACACCTTC. It is translated as CASSQDLAGIYGYTF.

V gene TRBV19 combines with J gene TRBJ2-7; D not certain. Per the germline V gene, CDR1 is LNHDA and CDR2 is SQIVND (reference sequence). This CDR3 region has 13 residues. Trimming removed 5 bases at V and 4 bases at J, with 12 bases between. CDR3 in amino acids: CASSALGQYEQYF. In DNA form, the CDR3 reads TGTGCCAGTAGTGCTTTGGGCCAGTACGAGCAGTACTTC.

V and J are TRBV6-5 and TRBJ2-1, with a weak D call TRBD1 (5 bases). The CDR3 totals 14 residues. Germline CDR1 is MNHEY and CDR2 is SVGAGI. The germline V and J ends were trimmed by 2 bases and 2 bases, with 7 bases remaining between them. The CDR3 loop is CASSYRTTYNEQFF. In nucleotides, the CDR3 is TGTGCCAGCAGTTACCGGACAACCTACAATGAGCAGTTCTTC.

V and J are TRBV6-5 and TRBJ1-1; no clear D gene. Looked up from germline, CDR1 is MNHEY and CDR2 is SVGAGI. The CDR3 has 13 residues. CDR3 sequence (DNA): TGTGCTACACTACGGGGAGGCTCCACTGAAGCTTTCTTT. Residues: CATLRGGSTEAFF.

The rearrangement uses TRBV11-2 and TRBJ1-1; no definite D call. This CDR3 is built from 14 residues. The germline gives CDR1 SGHAT, CDR2 FQNNGV. The germline V and J ends were trimmed by 6 bases and 6 bases, with 17 bases remaining between them. The chain's CDR3 is CASSDERGAAEAFF. As DNA, the CDR3 is TGTGCCAGCAGTGACGAGCGGGGAGCCGCTGAAGCTTTCTTT.

The V gene is TRBV6-6, the J gene TRBJ1-1, with 8 bases lining up with TRBD1. The CDR3 runs to 16 residues. CDR1 and CDR2 (germline): MNHNY, SVGAGI (reference sequence). V was clipped by 6 bases and J by 0 bases; unmatched bases: 9. The CDR3 DNA sequence: TGTGCCAGCAGAAAAACGACAGGGGCCATGAACACTGAAGCTTTCTTT. Protein product: CASRKTTGAMNTEAFF.

The chain employs TRBV11-3 and TRBJ2-1; 7 bases line up with TRBD1. The V and J ends lost 1 base and 8 bases, in that order; junction bases with no gene match: 5. This CDR3 comprises 14 residues. CDR1 and CDR2 (germline): SGHNT, YENEEA. CDR3 DNA: TGTGCCAGCAGCTTAGGGACCGGGACAGATGAGCAGTTCTTC. Its translation: CASSLGTGTDEQFF.

The rearrangement joins TRBV30 to TRBJ1-5; D might be TRBD1 (6 bases). CDR3 length equals 13 residues. Between the trimmed V and J ends, which lost 2 bases and 5 bases, there was a span of 10 bases. From germline, CDR1 is GTSNPN and CDR2 SVGIG (reference sequence). The CDR3 region has the DNA TGTGCCTGGAGTCTATCAGGGGATCAGCCCCAGCATTTT. Translation gives CAWSLSGDQPQHF.

This chain links TRBV19 with TRBJ1-5, with TRBD1 as a possible D gene (6 bases). This CDR3 has 13 amino acids. Trimming pared 6 bases from V and 3 bases from J, leaving 9 bases between. Germline loops: CDR1 LNHDA, CDR2 SQIVND (reference sequence). The CDR3 region has the DNA TGTGCCAGTAGGAGGGACATCAATCAGCCCCAGCATTTT. This codes for CASRRDINQPQHF. Full variable domain (outside the CDR3, taken from reference TRBV19 and TRBJ1-5): DGGITQSPKYLFRKEGQNVTLSCEQNLNHDAMYWYRQDPGQGLRLIYYSQIVNDFQKGDIAEGYSVSREKKESFPLTVTSAQKNPTAFYLCASRRDINQPQHFGDGTRLSIL.

The chain recombines TRBV7-2 with TRBJ1-2; D possibly corresponds to TRBD1 (5 bases). V was pared by 5 bases and J by 7 bases, with 11 bases between. The CDR3 sequence is 12 residues long. Per the germline V gene, CDR1 is SGHTA and CDR2 is FQGNSA. CDR3 protein: CASSAGLSGYTF. In nucleotides, the CDR3 is TGTGCCAGCAGCGCAGGGTTGTCTGGCTACACCTTC.

V and J are TRBV5-1 and TRBJ2-3, with TRBD2 identical over 11 bases. The CDR3 is 16 amino acids. Germline V lookup: CDR1 SGHRS, CDR2 YFSETQ. With 2 bases clipped from V and 1 base from J, the junction kept 3 bases outside the gene matches. The CDR3: CASSLGTSGRTDTQYF. In DNA, the CDR3 is TGCGCCAGCAGCTTAGGGACTAGCGGACGCACAGATACGCAGTATTTT.

The gene calls are TRBV11-2 and TRBJ2-3, with 11 nucleotides matching TRBD2. The ends lost 1 base at V and 4 bases at J; junction bases unmatched: 4. Germline V gene lookup returns CDR1 SGHAT and CDR2 FQNNGV. CDR3 length equals 16 residues. CDR3 protein: CASSLVSGGASDTQYF. Written as DNA, the CDR3 is TGTGCCAGCAGCTTAGTTAGCGGGGGGGCATCAGATACGCAGTATTTT.

About this clone itself: The identical CDR3 is also encoded by other nucleotide sequences in the sample. V usage is TRBV7-3 and J usage is TRBJ1-1; 9 bases line up with TRBD1. The germline V gene encodes CDR1 SGHTA and CDR2 FQGTGA. There are 13 residues in the CDR3. With V trimmed by 3 bases and J by 4 bases, 0 bases remained unmatched. The CDR3, as DNA: TGTGCCAGCAGCTTGACAGGGGGCACTGAAGCTTTCTTT. It codes for CASSLTGGTEAFF.

This chain links TRBV28 with TRBJ1-3; TRBD1 is a possible D gene (5 bases). V was shortened by 5 bases and J by 3 bases, with 11 bases between the two germline ends. Germline V gene sequence: CDR1 MDHEN, CDR2 SYDVKM. The CDR3 covers 14 residues. CDR3 nucleotide sequence: TGTGCCAGCAGTCCTCCGGGACTTGGAAACACCATATATTTT. This encodes CASSPPGLGNTIYF. Full variable domain (remainder filled in from reference TRBV28 and TRBJ1-3): DVKVTQSSRYLVKRTGEKVFLECVQDMDHENMFWYRQDPGLGLRLIYFSYDVKMKEKGDIPEGYSVSREKKERFSLILESASTNQTSMYLCASSPPGLGNTIYFGEGSWLTVV.

CDR3 nucleotides: TGTGCCAGCAGTTTGATTCCCAACAGGGATGGCTACACCTTC. This gives the protein CASSLIPNRDGYTF. The rearrangement links TRBV27 to TRBJ1-2; a weak D match, TRBD1 (6 bases). Trimming cost V 3 bases and J 6 bases, with 14 bases left between them. CDR1 and CDR2 from the germline V gene are MNHEY and SMNVEV (reference sequence). The CDR3 length is 14 residues.

The V and J genes are TRBV5-1 and TRBJ2-3; D possibly corresponds to TRBD2 (6 bases). CDR3 length: 16 amino acids. V lost 0 bases, J lost 2 bases, and 13 bases lay in between. The germline V gene encodes CDR1 SGHRS and CDR2 YFSETQ. The CDR3, as DNA: TGCGCCAGCAGCTTGGATCGGAGGGGAAACACAGATACGCAGTATTTT. This codes for CASSLDRRGNTDTQYF.

The CDR3: CASSFDSGQTIYNEQFF. The CDR3 DNA reads as TGTGCCAGCAGCTTTGACTCAGGGCAGACGATCTACAATGAGCAGTTCTTC. V gene TRBV5-6 combines with J gene TRBJ2-1; D might be TRBD1 (5 bases). The germline gives CDR1 SGHDT, CDR2 YYEEEE. Trimming took off 2 bases at V and 3 bases at J, with 18 bases between the two ends. CDR3 length: 17 residues.

The rearrangement joins TRBV5-1 to TRBJ1-6; 9 positions match TRBD1. There are 15 residues in the CDR3. Looked up from germline, CDR1 is SGHRS and CDR2 is YFSETQ. J was trimmed by 5 bases and V by 2 bases; bases with no gene match: 2. The CDR3 nucleotides are TGCGCCAGCAGCTTTCGGACAGGGGATAATTCACCCCTCCACTTT. It yields the protein CASSFRTGDNSPLHF. Combining the CDR3 with reference TRBV5-1 and TRBJ1-6 gives the whole variable domain KAGVTQTPRYLIKTRGQQVTLSCSPISGHRSVSWYQQTPGQGLQFLFEYFSETQRNKGNFPGRFSGRQFSNSRSEMNVSTLELGDSALYLCASSFRTGDNSPLHFGNGTRLTVT.

Here the CDR3 reads CASSLAPQGHYGYTF. The CDR3 region has the DNA TGTGCCAGCAGCTTAGCCCCGCAGGGCCACTATGGCTACACCTTC. V and J are TRBV7-9 and TRBJ1-2; TRBD1 is a possible D gene (5 bases). V gave up 0 bases and J gave up 3 bases, with 11 bases separating them. Germline values: CDR1 SEHNR, CDR2 FQNEAQ (reference sequence). The CDR3 loop spans 15 amino acids.